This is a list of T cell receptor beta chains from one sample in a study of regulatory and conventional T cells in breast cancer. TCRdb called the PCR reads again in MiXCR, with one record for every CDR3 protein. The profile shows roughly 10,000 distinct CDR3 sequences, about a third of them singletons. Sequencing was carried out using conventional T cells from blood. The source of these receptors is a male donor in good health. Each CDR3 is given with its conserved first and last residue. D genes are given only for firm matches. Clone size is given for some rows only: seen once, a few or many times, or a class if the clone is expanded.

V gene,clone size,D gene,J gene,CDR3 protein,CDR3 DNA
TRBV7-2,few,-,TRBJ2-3,CASSRATKDTQYF,TGTGCCAGCAGCAGGGCTACTAAAGATACGCAGTATTTT
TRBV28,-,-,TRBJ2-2,CASRSPNTGELFF,TGTGCCAGCAGATCCCCTAACACCGGGGAGCTGTTTTTT
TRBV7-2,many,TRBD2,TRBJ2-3,CASRYRGADTQYF,TGTGCCAGCAGGTATCGGGGGGCAGATACGCAGTATTTT
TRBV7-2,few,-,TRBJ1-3,CASSFQSQGISGNTIYF,TGTGCCAGCAGCTTTCAATCCCAGGGGATCTCTGGAAACACCATATATTTT
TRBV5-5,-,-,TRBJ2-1,CASGLAIDKSSYNEQLF,TGTGCCAGCGGCTTGGCCATCGACAAGAGCTCCTACAATGAGCAGCTCTTC
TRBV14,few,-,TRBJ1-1,CASSQRSLGTEAFF,TGTGCCAGCAGCCAAAGATCCTTGGGCACTGAAGCTTTCTTT
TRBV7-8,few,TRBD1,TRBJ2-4,CASSSDSQGVRAKNIQYF,TGTGCCAGCAGCTCCGACTCTCAGGGGGTGAGAGCCAAAAACATTCAGTACTTC
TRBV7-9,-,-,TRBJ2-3,CASSIFDSSMADTQYF,TGTGCCAGCAGCATCTTCGACTCCTCAATGGCAGATACGCAGTATTTT
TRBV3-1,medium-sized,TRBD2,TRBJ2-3,CASSQGSPAGGPVF,TGTGCCAGCAGCCAAGGTAGTCCGGCGGGGGGGCCGGTTTTT
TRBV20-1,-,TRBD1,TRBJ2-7,CSAEPAGTGSSFEQYF,TGCAGTGCTGAACCTGCCGGGACAGGGAGCTCCTTCGAGCAGTACTTC
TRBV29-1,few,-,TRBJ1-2,CSVEKVHYGYTF,TGCAGCGTTGAAAAGGTCCACTATGGCTACACCTTC
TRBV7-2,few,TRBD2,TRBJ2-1,CASSLRLANEQFF,TGTGCCAGCAGCCTCCGACTAGCGAATGAGCAGTTCTTC
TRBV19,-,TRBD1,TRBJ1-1,CATTRPTGVYEAFF,TGTGCCACCACCAGACCTACAGGGGTATACGAAGCTTTCTTT
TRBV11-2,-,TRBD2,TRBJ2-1,CASSSSRTSGNEQFF,TGTGCCAGCAGCTCAAGTCGGACTAGCGGAAATGAGCAGTTCTTC
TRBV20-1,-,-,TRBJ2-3,CSARQADTQYF,TGCAGTGCTAGACAGGCAGATACGCAGTATTTT
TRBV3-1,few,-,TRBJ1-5,CASSQGQGFSNQPQHF,TGTGCCAGCAGCCAAGGCCAGGGTTTTAGCAATCAGCCCCAGCATTTT
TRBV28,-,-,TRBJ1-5,CASSLSVQPQHF,TGTGCCAGCAGTTTATCTGTTCAGCCCCAGCATTTT
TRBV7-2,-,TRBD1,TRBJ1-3,CASSQNTGVRNTIYF,TGTGCCAGCAGCCAGAACACAGGGGTCAGAAACACCATATATTTT
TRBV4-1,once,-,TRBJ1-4,CASSQSGATNERLFF,TGCGCCAGCAGCCAATCAGGAGCAACTAATGAAAGACTGTTTTTT
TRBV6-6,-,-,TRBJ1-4,CASSLTTGNEKLFF,TGTGCCAGCAGTCTTACGACGGGGAATGAAAAACTGTTTTTT
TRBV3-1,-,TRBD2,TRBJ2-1,CASSQEGLAGELVEQFF,TGTGCCAGCAGCCAAGAGGGACTAGCGGGGGAGCTAGTTGAGCAGTTCTTC
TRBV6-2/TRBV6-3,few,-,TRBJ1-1,CASQTAGLQAFF,TGTGCCAGCCAAACCGCGGGCCTTCAAGCTTTCTTT
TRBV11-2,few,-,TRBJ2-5,CASSHRVETQYF,TGTGCCAGCAGCCATAGGGTGGAGACCCAGTACTTC
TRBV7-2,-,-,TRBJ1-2,CASSLRMGAGYGYTF,TGTGCCAGCAGCCTCCGAATGGGAGCGGGCTATGGCTACACCTTC
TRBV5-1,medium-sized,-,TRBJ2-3,CASSLAWGGADTQYF,TGCGCCAGCAGCTTGGCCTGGGGGGGCGCAGATACGCAGTATTTT
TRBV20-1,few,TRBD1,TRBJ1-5,CSARGLQGQGSDQPQHF,TGCAGTGCTAGAGGCCTACAGGGACAGGGGTCTGATCAGCCCCAGCATTTT
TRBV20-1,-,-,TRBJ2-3,CSAAGAEGQELRTDTQYF,TGCAGTGCCGCTGGGGCTGAGGGGCAGGAGTTACGCACAGATACGCAGTATTTT
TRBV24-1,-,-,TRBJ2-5,CATSDKTGRKAGIETQYF,TGTGCCACCAGTGATAAAACAGGGCGAAAGGCCGGAATAGAGACCCAGTACTTC
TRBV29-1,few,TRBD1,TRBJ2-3,CSVERGQGNTDTQYF,TGCAGCGTTGAAAGGGGACAGGGGAACACAGATACGCAGTATTTT
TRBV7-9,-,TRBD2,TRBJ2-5,CASSLGGLVETQYF,TGTGCCAGCAGCTTGGGGGGACTAGTAGAGACCCAGTACTTC
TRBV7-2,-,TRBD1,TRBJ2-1,CARSSRGYNEQFF,TGTGCCCGCAGCTCCAGGGGGTACAATGAGCAGTTCTTC
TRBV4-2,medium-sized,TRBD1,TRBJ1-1,CASSRDRGGNSEAFF,TGTGCCAGCAGCCGAGACAGGGGTGGGAACAGTGAAGCTTTCTTT
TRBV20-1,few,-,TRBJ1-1,CSARSPDSRGLNTEAFF,TGCAGTGCTAGATCCCCTGATTCTCGTGGGTTGAACACTGAAGCTTTCTTT
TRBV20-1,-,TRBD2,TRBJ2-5,CSARADHRGEETQYF,TGCAGTGCTAGAGCCGATCATCGGGGGGAGGAGACCCAGTACTTC
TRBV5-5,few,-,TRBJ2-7,CASSLVAGDYEQYF,TGTGCCAGCAGCTTGGTTGCCGGGGACTACGAGCAGTACTTC
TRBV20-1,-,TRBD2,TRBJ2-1,CSASRLATYNEQFF,TGCAGTGCTAGTCGACTAGCGACCTACAATGAGCAGTTCTTC
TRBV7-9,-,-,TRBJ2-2,CASSLWPAGELFF,TGTGCCAGCAGCCTTTGGCCCGCCGGGGAGCTGTTTTTT
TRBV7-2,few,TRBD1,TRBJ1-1,CASSFGGTGPPFF,TGTGCCAGCAGCTTCGGGGGGACAGGGCCACCTTTCTTT
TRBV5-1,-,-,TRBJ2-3,CASSLGTVLTDTQYF,TGCGCCAGCAGCTTGGGGACAGTTCTCACAGATACGCAGTATTTT
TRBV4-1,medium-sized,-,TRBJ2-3,CASSQPFRDRKTDTQYF,TGCGCCAGCAGCCAGCCTTTTAGGGACCGAAAGACAGATACGCAGTATTTT
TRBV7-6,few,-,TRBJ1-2,CASSLTAGQHYGYTF,TGTGCCAGCAGCTTAACGGCAGGACAACATTATGGCTACACCTTC
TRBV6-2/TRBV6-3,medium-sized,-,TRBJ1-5,CASSYGWGNQPQHF,TGTGCCAGCAGTTACGGCTGGGGGAATCAGCCCCAGCATTTT
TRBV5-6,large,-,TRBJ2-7,CASSSSLSYTHEQYF,TGTGCCAGCAGCTCCTCTCTCTCCTACACCCACGAGCAGTACTTC
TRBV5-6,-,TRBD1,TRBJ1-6,CASSHDRGQSPLHF,TGTGCCAGCAGCCATGACAGGGGGCAGTCACCCCTCCACTTT
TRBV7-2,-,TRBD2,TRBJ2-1,CASSPSGGGYNEQFF,TGTGCCAGCAGTCCGAGCGGGGGGGGATACAATGAGCAGTTCTTC
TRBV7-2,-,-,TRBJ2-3,CASSLSWGGDTQYF,TGTGCCAGCAGCTTAAGTTGGGGGGGCGATACGCAGTATTTT
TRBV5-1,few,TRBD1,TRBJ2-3,CASVLQGSDTQYF,TGCGCCAGCGTTTTACAGGGGTCAGATACGCAGTATTTT
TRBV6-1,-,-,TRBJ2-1,CASSAQGGKFYDEQFF,TGTGCCAGCAGTGCCCAGGGGGGAAAGTTTTACGATGAGCAGTTCTTC
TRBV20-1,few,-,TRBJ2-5,CSAIQGVSTRGTQYF,TGCAGTGCGATACAGGGTGTTTCCACTCGGGGGACCCAGTACTTC
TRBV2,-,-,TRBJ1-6,CASSDRGGYNSPLHF,TGTGCCAGCAGTGACCGCGGGGGCTATAATTCACCCCTCCACTTT
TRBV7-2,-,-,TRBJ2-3,CASDLRGTDTQYF,TGTGCCAGCGACTTGAGGGGTACAGATACGCAGTATTTT
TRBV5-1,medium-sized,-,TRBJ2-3,CASSLNAGATDTQYF,TGCGCCAGCAGCTTGAATGCGGGGGCAACAGATACGCAGTATTTT
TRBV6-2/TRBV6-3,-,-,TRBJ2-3,CASRPPSSREYF,TGTGCCAGCAGACCCCCCTCCTCTCGGGAGTATTTT
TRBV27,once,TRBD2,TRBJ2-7,CASSLTGTSGNYEQYF,TGTGCCAGCAGTTTAACCGGGACTAGCGGTAACTACGAGCAGTACTTC
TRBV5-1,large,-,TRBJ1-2,CASSFEGRDGYTF,TGCGCCAGCAGCTTCGAGGGTAGGGACGGCTACACCTTC
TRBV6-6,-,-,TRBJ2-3,CASTPGLAYTDTQYF,TGCGCCAGCACCCCGGGGCTGGCGTACACAGATACGCAATATTTT
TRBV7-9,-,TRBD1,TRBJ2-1,CASSTLMTGAGSTIFF,TGTGCCAGCAGCACCCTAATGACAGGGGCTGGCTCTACGATCTTCTTC
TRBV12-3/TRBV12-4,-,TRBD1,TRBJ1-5,CASSRQGDSNQPQHF,TGTGCCAGCAGTAGACAGGGGGATAGCAATCAGCCCCAGCATTTT
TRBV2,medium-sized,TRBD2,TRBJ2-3,CASSGTGTSRTDTQYF,TGTGCCAGCAGTGGAACCGGGACTAGCCGTACAGATACGCAGTATTTT